Below, 17 T cell receptor beta chains from the same sample are listed, as sequenced in a study of CD8+ T cells in alopecia areata (dated by TCRdb to the late 2010s). Library preparation used the immunoSEQ multiplex PCR assay. To provide template for TCR sequencing, every sample had RNA extracted and reverse transcribed into cDNA. TCRdb mirrors the immuneACCESS table, restricted to in-frame sequences. Some clones are absent from its copies; in checked studies, under half trace to an unresolved V gene, and the reason for the others is unknown. Present in this sample are 200,000 or so clones, approximately 45% of which were seen just once. The top ten clones comprise 2% to 3% of the sample. This specimen's treatment or condition label, interpreted: oral pan-JAK inhibitor, 5-10 mg twice daily. This specimen consisted of CD4+ T cells sorted from blood, obtained at approximately week 36, from a patient treated with tofacitinib. The receptors were gathered from a human donor with alopecia areata.

The chain uses TRBV25-1 and TRBJ2-7; D perhaps matches TRBD1 (5 bases). This CDR3 contains 13 residues. V was shortened by 5 bases and J by 3 bases, with 11 bases between the two germline ends. CDR1 and CDR2 from the germline V gene are MGHDK and SYGVNS. The chain's CDR3 is CASSPAGHYEQYF. The CDR3, as DNA: TGTGCCAGCAGTCCCGCAGGGCACTACGAGCAGTACTTC.

This chain uses TRBV29-1 with TRBJ2-5; D remains unclear. CDR1 is SQVTM, CDR2 ANQGSEA, per germline. CDR3 size: 11 residues. V gave up 4 bases and J gave up 5 bases, with 8 bases separating them. The CDR3 bases are TGCAGCGTTGCCTTAAAGGAGACCCAGTACTTC. Its translation is CSVALKETQYF.

Comments on this clone: One end of the junction does not line up with germline, which may come from a read error. The rearrangement joins TRBV4-1 to TRBJ2-1; D is tentatively TRBD1 or TRBD2 (5 bases each). The CDR3 extends over 14 amino acids. Germline CDR1 is MGHRA and CDR2 is YSYEKL. The CDR3 bases are TGTGCCAGCAACACCGGGACCGACTACAATGAGCAGTTCTTC. Its protein product is CASNTGTDYNEQFF.

The chain carries TRBV27 and TRBJ2-1; D ambiguous. The CDR3 spans 14 residues. V was trimmed by 3 bases and J by 5 bases, leaving 11 bases between them. Germline V lookup: CDR1 MNHEY, CDR2 SMNVEV (reference sequence). The DNA of the CDR3 is TGTGCCAGCAGTTTCCTGGACCAAGACAATGAGCAGTTCTTC. The encoded protein is CASSFLDQDNEQFF.

The rearrangement joins TRBV15 to TRBJ1-5; weak D call: TRBD1 (5 bases). This CDR3 region has 15 residues. Trimming left V 9 bases short and J 3 bases short, with 18 bases between. Germline V lookup: CDR1 LNHNV, CDR2 YYDKDF (reference sequence). CDR3 sequence reads: CATGGGSVDNQPQHF. For the CDR3, the DNA is TGTGCCACGGGGGGAGGGTCCGTTGACAATCAGCCCCAGCATTTT. The full variable domain, rest sourced from reference TRBV15 and TRBJ1-5, is DAMVIQNPRYQVTQFGKPVTLSCSQTLNHNVMYWYQQKSSQAPKLLFHYYDKDFNNEADTPDNFQSRRPNTSFCFLDIRSPGLGDTAMYLCATGGGSVDNQPQHFGDGTRLSIL.

The chain combines TRBV30 with TRBJ1-2; D uncertain. Germline assignment: CDR1 GTSNPN and CDR2 SVGIG (reference sequence). Trimming shortened V by 6 bases and J by 5 bases, and 19 bases separated the two germline ends. The CDR3 is made up of 14 amino acids. This CDR3 is CACLPWGGNYGYTF. The CDR3 region has the DNA TGTGCCTGTTTGCCGTGGGGAGGGAATTATGGCTACACCTTC.

This clone was observed a handful of times. The chain links TRBV30 to TRBJ1-1; TRBD1 is a possible D gene (5 bases). The ends were cut back, 3 bases at V and 1 base at J, with 18 bases in the middle. The CDR3 contains 16 residues. Germline loops: CDR1 GTSNPN, CDR2 SVGIG (reference sequence). CDR3: CAWSPFGGSGNTEAFF. CDR3 coding DNA: TGTGCCTGGAGCCCCTTCGGGGGGTCCGGGAACACTGAAGCTTTCTTT.

The rearrangement links TRBV29-1 to TRBJ1-5; D is perhaps TRBD1 (5 bases). V was trimmed by 6 bases and J by 1 base, leaving 10 bases between them. The CDR3 runs 13 residues. Germline V CDR1 and CDR2: SQVTM, ANQGSEA. The CDR3 DNA sequence: TGCAGCGTATCCGGGGGGAGCAATCAGCCCCAGCATTTT. Its translation: CSVSGGSNQPQHF.

This chain links TRBV7-2 with TRBJ2-1; 8 bases map to TRBD2. V was clipped by 4 bases and J by 12 bases; unmatched bases: 17. CDR3 size: 16 residues. Germline V gives CDR1 SGHTA, CDR2 FQGNSA. CDR3 DNA: TGTGCCAGCAGCTCCGGAGGTAGCGGGATGGACCAGGCGCAGTTCTTC. Protein: CASSSGGSGMDQAQFF.

The rearrangement links TRBV21-1 to TRBJ2-3. TRBV21-1 is given as a pseudogene. The CDR3 is 9 residues long. This CDR3 reads CASSYTQYF. The DNA of the CDR3 is TGTGCCAGCAGTTATACGCAGTATTTT.

The chain employs TRBV9 and TRBJ2-3; 11 bases map to TRBD2. J was trimmed by 3 bases and V by 0 bases; bases with no gene match: 9. CDR3 size: 18 residues. The germline V gene has CDR1 SGDLS and CDR2 YYNGEE. The CDR3 loop reads CASSVVASGRQRTDTQYF. The CDR3 bases are TGTGCCAGCAGCGTAGTGGCTAGCGGGAGGCAACGGACAGATACGCAGTATTTT. Looking up the rest from reference TRBV9 and TRBJ2-3 gives the full variable domain: DSGVTQTPKHLITATGQRVTLRCSPRSGDLSVYWYQQSLDQGLQFLIQYYNGEERAKGNILERFSAQQFPDLHSELNLSSLELGDSALYFCASSVVASGRQRTDTQYFGPGTRLTVL.

The chain links TRBV28 to TRBJ2-7; no clear D gene. This CDR3 comprises 13 residues. V was clipped by 5 bases and J by 6 bases, with 14 bases between them. Germline loops: CDR1 MDHEN, CDR2 SYDVKM. CDR3 protein: CASSEDSLGEQYF. CDR3 DNA: TGTGCCAGCAGTGAGGATTCTTTGGGCGAGCAGTACTTC.

V and J are TRBV30 and TRBJ2-5, with D possibly being TRBD2 (5 bases). Trimming left V 0 bases short and J 4 bases short, with 12 bases between. The CDR3 is 14 residues long. CDR1 is GTSNPN and CDR2 is SVGIG in the germline V gene (reference sequence). CDR3 in amino acids: CAWSVLGPGETQYF. CDR3 sequence (DNA): TGTGCCTGGAGTGTACTAGGTCCAGGAGAGACCCAGTACTTC. Combining the CDR3 with reference TRBV30 and TRBJ2-5 gives the whole variable domain SQTIHQWPATLVQPVGSPLSLECTVEGTSNPNLYWYRQAAGRGLQLLFYSVGIGQISSEVPQNLSASRPQDRQFILSSKKLLLSDSGFYLCAWSVLGPGETQYFGPGTRLLVL.

This chain links TRBV20-1 with TRBJ2-1; no clear D. The CDR3 is made up of 10 amino acids. V was trimmed by 8 bases and J by 6 bases, leaving 8 bases between them. The V gene's germline CDR1 is DFQATT and CDR2 SNEGSKA (reference sequence). Written as DNA, the CDR3 is TGCAGTTTTTTAGGCAATGAGCAGTTCTTC. Protein: CSFLGNEQFF.

The chain uses TRBV6-1 and TRBJ2-4; D is possibly TRBD2 (5 bases). The CDR3 consists of 13 residues. Germline V CDR1 and CDR2: MNHNS, SASEGT. Trimming removed 2 bases from V and 6 bases from J, with 8 bases in between. This CDR3 is CASSEQGGNIQYF. CDR3 bases: TGTGCCAGCAGTGAACAAGGAGGAAACATTCAGTACTTC.

The V call is TRBV27, the J call TRBJ2-5, with D possibly being TRBD1 (5 bases). The germline V gene has CDR1 MNHEY and CDR2 SMNVEV (reference sequence). V shed 6 bases and J shed 5 bases, with 13 bases lying between them. This CDR3 is built from 13 residues. DNA of the CDR3: TGTGCCAGCAGGTTCGTGGGGCAGGAGACCCAGTACTTC. Its protein is CASRFVGQETQYF.

The chain carries TRBV29-1 and TRBJ2-3; 8 bases are shared with TRBD2. Germline lookup yields CDR1 SQVTM and CDR2 ANQGSEA. The CDR3 covers 15 residues. The V and J ends lost 4 bases and 1 base, in that order; junction bases with no gene match: 7. CDR3 bases: TGCAGCGTTGCCGGGGGAGCGGGAGGCACAGATACGCAGTATTTT. This translates into CSVAGGAGGTDTQYF.